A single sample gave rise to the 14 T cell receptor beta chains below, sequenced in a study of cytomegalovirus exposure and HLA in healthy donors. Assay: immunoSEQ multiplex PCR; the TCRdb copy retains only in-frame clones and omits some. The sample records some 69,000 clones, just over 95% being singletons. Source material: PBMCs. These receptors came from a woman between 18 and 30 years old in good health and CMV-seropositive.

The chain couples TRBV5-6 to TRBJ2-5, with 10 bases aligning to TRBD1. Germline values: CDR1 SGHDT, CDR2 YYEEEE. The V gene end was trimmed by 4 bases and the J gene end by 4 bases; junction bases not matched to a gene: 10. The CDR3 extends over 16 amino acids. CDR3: CASSIRDRGLGETQYF. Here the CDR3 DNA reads TGTGCCAGCAGCATACGTGACAGGGGGCTGGGAGAGACCCAGTACTTC.

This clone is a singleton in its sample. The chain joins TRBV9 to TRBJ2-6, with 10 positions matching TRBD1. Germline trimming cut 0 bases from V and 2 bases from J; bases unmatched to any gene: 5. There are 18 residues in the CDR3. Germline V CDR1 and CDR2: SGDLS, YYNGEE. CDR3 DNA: TGTGCCAGCAGCGTAGGTCCCGGGACAGGGGCTGGGGCCAACGTCCTGACTTTC. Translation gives CASSVGPGTGAGANVLTF.

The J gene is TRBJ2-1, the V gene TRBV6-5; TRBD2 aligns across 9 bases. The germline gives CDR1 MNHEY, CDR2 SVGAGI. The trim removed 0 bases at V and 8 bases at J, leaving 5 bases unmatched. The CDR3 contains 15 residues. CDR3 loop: CASSYSREGPDEQFF. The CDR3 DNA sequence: TGTGCCAGCAGTTACTCGCGGGAGGGCCCTGATGAGCAGTTCTTC.

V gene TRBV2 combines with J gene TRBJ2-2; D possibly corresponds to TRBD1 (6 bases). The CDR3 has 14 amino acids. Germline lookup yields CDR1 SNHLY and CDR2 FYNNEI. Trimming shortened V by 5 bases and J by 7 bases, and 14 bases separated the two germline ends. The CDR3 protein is CASSSGVPVGELFF. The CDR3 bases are TGTGCCAGCAGTTCAGGGGTTCCGGTCGGGGAGCTGTTTTTT.

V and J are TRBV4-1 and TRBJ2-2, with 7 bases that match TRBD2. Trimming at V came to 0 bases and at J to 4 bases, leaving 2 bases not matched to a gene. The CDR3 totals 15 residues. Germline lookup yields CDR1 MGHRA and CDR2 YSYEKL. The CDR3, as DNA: TGCGCCAGCAGCCAAGATGGCGGGAGCACCGGGGAGCTGTTTTTT. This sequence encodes CASSQDGGSTGELFF.

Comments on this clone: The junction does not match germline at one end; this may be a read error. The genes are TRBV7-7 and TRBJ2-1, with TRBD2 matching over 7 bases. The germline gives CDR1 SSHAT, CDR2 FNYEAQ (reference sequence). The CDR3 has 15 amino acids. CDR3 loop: CASSLTVTSLDEQFF. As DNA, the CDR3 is TGTGCTAGCAGCTTAACCGTGACTAGCTTAGATGAGCAGTTCTTC.

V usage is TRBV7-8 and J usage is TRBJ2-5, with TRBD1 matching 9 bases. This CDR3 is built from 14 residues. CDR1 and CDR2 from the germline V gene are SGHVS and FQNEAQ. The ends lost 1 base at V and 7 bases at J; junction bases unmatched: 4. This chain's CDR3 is CASSLDRTGVTQYF. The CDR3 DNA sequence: TGTGCCAGCAGCTTAGACCGGACAGGGGTGACCCAGTACTTC.

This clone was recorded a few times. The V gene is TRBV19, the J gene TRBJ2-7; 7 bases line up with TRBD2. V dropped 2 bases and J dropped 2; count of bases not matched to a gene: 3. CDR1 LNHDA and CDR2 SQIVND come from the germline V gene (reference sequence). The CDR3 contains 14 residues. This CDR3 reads CASSIMAGAYEQYF. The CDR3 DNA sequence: TGTGCCAGTAGTATAATGGCGGGAGCCTACGAGCAGTACTTC.

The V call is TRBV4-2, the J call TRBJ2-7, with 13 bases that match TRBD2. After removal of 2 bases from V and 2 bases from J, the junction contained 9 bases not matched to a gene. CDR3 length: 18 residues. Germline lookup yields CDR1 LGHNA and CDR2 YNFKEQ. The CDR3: CASSQFRLAGGKAYEQYF. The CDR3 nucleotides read TGTGCCAGCAGCCAATTTCGACTAGCGGGAGGAAAAGCCTACGAGCAGTACTTC.

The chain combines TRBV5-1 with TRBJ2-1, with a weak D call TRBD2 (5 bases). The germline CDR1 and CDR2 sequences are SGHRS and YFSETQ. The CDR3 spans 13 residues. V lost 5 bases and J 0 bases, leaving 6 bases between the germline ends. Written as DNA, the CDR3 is TGCGCCAGCAGGGGGAGCTCCTACAATGAGCAGTTCTTC. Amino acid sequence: CASRGSSYNEQFF.

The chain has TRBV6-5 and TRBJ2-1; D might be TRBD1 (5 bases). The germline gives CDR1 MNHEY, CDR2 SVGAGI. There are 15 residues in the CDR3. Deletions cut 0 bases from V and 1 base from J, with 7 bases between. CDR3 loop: CASSYSQGSYNEQFF. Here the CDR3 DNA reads TGTGCCAGCAGTTACTCCCAGGGTTCCTACAATGAGCAGTTCTTC.

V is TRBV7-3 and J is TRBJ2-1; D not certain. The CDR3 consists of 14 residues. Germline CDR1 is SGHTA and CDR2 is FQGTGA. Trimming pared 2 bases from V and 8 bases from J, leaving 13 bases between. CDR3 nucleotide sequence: TGTGCCAGCAGCTTAGTCCCCGCCCAGTATGAGCAGTTCTTC. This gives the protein CASSLVPAQYEQFF.

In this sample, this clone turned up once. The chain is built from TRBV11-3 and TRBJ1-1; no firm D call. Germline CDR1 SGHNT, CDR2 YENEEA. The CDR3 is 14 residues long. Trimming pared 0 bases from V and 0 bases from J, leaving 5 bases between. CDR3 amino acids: CASSLEAVNTEAFF. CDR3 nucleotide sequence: TGTGCCAGCAGCTTAGAGGCGGTGAACACTGAAGCTTTCTTT.

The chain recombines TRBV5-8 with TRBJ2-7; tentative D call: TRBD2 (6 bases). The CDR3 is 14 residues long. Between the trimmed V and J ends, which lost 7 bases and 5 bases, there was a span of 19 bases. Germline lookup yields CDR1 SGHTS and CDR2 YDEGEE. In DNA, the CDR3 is TGTGCCAGCGAAGGAGGGCGCCGGGCCAACGAGCAGTACTTC. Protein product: CASEGGRRANEQYF.